A single sample is the source of the 7 T cell receptor beta chains below, sequenced in a study of human T cells and chemical hapten exposure (dated by TCRdb to about 2021). The library came from RACE. TCRdb shows the sequencer as NextSeq 500. TCRdb ran its own pipeline on the public reads, namely fastp trimming at Q25 and MiXCR clone calling, and kept in-frame beta chains. Identical CDR3 protein sequences are pooled into one entry, listed with their most common genes and DNA. This sample is represented by fewer than 100,000 distinct CDR3 sequences; under 13% of them were singletons. The top ten hold 1% to 1.2% of the sample. Taken with the paper, the label for time point translates to: patch test 3, about 24 weeks after DPC sensitization. The treatment or condition label corresponds to: therapeutic diphenylcyclopropenone sensitization with weekly scalp DPC. This material consisted of whole blood, taken in connection with sensitization to the hapten diphenylcyclopropenone (DPC). The origin of the receptors is a woman aged 25 to 45 with alopecia areata. Some clones in this sample may be carry-over from other donors' samples.

The table lists this clonotype with a few counts. This rearrangement joins TRBV20-1 to TRBJ2-1; 10 nucleotides match TRBD2. Trimming took 1 base from V and 0 from J; bases not matched to a gene: 3. This CDR3 spans 16 amino acids. Germline V gene sequence: CDR1 DFQATT, CDR2 SNEGSKA (reference sequence). CDR3 nucleotides: TGCAGTGCTAGAGTGGGACTAGCGTTCTCCTACAATGAGCAGTTCTTC. Its translation: CSARVGLAFSYNEQFF.

The table lists this clonotype with many counts. The V call is TRBV25-1, the J call TRBJ1-1; D is unresolved. Trimming took off 6 bases at V and 11 bases at J, with 13 bases between the two ends. CDR1 is MGHDK and CDR2 is SYGVNS in the germline V gene. This CDR3 is built from 11 residues. The CDR3 here is CASSMTGRAFF. The DNA for the CDR3 is TGTGCCAGCAGCATGACCGGTCGGGCTTTCTTT. Filled out from reference TRBV25-1 and TRBJ1-1, the complete variable domain reads EADIYQTPRYLVIGTGKKITLECSQTMGHDKMYWYQQDPGMELHLIHYSYGVNSTEKGDLSSESTVSRIRTEHFPLTLESARPSHTSQYLCASSMTGRAFFGQGTRLTVV.

This clonotype was seen repeatedly, ten times or more. The J gene is TRBJ1-5, the V gene TRBV7-2, with D perhaps TRBD1 (5 bases). Trimming left V 5 bases short and J 0 bases short, with 11 bases between. The germline gives CDR1 SGHTA, CDR2 FQGNSA. The CDR3 is 15 residues long. Here the CDR3 reads CASSVQGYSNQPQHF. Written as DNA, the CDR3 is TGTGCCAGCAGCGTCCAGGGATATAGCAATCAGCCCCAGCATTTT.

In its sample, this clonotype was seen many times. The CDR3 protein is CASKGTWYGDTEAFF. CDR3 coding DNA: TGTGCCAGCAAAGGCACCTGGTACGGTGACACTGAAGCTTTCTTT. The V call is TRBV2, the J call TRBJ1-1, with D unclear. CDR3 length: 15 amino acids. The germline CDR1 and CDR2 sequences are SNHLY and FYNNEI. V was clipped by 7 bases and J by 3 bases, with 18 bases between them.

The J gene is TRBJ2-6, the V gene TRBV5-1, with D perhaps matching TRBD1 (5 bases). Germline CDR1 reads SGHRS; CDR2 reads YFSETQ. The V end was cut by 1 base, the J end by 1 base, with 12 bases between. The CDR3 has 17 amino acids. The CDR3 sequence is CASSLKGLQSGANVLTF. In DNA form, the CDR3 reads TGCGCCAGCAGCTTGAAGGGGCTGCAGTCTGGGGCCAACGTCCTGACTTTC.

This clonotype was observed many times. V gene TRBV6-5 combines with J gene TRBJ2-1, with D possibly being TRBD2 (6 bases). This CDR3 is built from 17 residues. Deletions cut 0 bases from V and 0 bases from J, with 12 bases between. Germline lookup yields CDR1 MNHEY and CDR2 SVGAGI. The CDR3 spells CASSYSRRGRSYNEQFF. The DNA of the CDR3 is TGTGCCAGCAGTTACTCGCGGCGGGGTCGCTCCTACAATGAGCAGTTCTTC.

This clonotype has at least ten counts. The rearrangement joins TRBV6-5 to TRBJ1-2; no definite D call. This CDR3 region has 17 residues. Germline V gene data show CDR1 as MNHEY and CDR2 as SVGAGI. Between the trimmed V and J ends, which lost 2 bases and 4 bases, there was a span of 20 bases. The CDR3 sequence: CASSYAPIGVTIYGYTF. CDR3 nucleotide sequence: TGTGCCAGCAGTTACGCTCCCATTGGGGTAACTATCTATGGCTACACCTTC.